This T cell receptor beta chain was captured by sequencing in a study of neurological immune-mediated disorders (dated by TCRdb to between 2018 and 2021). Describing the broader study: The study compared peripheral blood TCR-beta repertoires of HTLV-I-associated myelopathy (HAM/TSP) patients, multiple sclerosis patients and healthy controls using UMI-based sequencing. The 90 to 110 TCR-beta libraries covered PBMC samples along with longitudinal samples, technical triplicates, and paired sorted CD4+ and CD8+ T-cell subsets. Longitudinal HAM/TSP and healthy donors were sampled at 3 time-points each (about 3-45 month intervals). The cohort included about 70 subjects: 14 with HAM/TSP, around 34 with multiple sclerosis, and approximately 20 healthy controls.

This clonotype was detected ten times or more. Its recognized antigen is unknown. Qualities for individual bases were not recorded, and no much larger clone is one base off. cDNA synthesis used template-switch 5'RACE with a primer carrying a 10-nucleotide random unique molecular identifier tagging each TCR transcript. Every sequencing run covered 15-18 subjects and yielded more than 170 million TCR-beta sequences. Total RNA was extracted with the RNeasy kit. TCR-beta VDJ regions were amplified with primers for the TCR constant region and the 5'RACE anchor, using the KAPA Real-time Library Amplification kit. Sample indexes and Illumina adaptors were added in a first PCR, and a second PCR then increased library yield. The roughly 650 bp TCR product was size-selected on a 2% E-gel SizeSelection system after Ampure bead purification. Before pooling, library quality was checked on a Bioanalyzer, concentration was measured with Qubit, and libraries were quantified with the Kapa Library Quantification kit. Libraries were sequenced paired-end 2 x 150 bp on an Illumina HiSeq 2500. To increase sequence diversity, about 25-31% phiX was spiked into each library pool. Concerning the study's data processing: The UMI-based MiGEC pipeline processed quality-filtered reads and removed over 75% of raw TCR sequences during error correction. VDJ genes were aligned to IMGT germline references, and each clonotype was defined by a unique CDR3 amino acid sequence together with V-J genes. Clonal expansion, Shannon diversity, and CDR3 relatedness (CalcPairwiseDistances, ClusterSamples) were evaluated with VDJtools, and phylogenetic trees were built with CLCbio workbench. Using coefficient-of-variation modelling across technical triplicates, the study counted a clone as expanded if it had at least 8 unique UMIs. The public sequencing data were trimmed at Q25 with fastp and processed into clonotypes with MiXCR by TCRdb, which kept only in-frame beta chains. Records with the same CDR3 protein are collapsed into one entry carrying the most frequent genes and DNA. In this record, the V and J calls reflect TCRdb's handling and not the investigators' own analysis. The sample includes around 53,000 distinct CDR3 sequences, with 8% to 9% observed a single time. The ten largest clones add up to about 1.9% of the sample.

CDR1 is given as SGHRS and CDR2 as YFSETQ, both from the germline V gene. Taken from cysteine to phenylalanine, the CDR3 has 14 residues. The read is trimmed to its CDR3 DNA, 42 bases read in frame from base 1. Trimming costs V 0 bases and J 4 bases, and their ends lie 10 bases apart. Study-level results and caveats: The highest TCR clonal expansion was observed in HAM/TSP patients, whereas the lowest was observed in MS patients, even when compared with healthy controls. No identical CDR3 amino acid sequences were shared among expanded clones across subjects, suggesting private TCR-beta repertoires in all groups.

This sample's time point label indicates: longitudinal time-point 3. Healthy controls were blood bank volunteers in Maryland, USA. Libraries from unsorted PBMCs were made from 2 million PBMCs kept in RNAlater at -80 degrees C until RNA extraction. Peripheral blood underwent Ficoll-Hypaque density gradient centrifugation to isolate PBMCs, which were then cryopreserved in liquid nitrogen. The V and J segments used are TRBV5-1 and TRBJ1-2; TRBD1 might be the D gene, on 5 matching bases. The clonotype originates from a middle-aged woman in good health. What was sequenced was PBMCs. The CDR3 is CASSLAQDAYGYTF. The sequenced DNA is TGCGCCAGCAGCTTGGCACAGGACGCCTATGGCTACACCTTC.